The next 20 T cell receptor beta chains were all read from a single sample in a study of post-analysis software for immune sequencing data. Study observations and caveats: Elevated frequency relative to controls characterized four to six TRBV segments in patients, TRBV5-6, TRBV5-1 and TRBV20-1 among them.

Unique molecular identifiers were built into the TCR beta cDNA libraries. A single record per CDR3 protein comes from TCRdb applying MiXCR to the PCR reads. The data show roughly 620,000 distinct CDR3 sequences, 44% seen once. Their antigens remain unidentified. The specimen sequenced was blood. The receptors here all came from a girl aged 10-17 years with multiple sclerosis.

This clonotype was found a few times. This sequence joins TRBV5-5 and TRBJ2-1; D may be TRBD2 (6 bases). Germline lookup yields CDR1 SGHKS and CDR2 YYEKEE (reference sequence). V was cut by 4 bases and J by 2 bases, with 13 bases left in between. CDR3 size: 15 residues. CDR3 sequence reads: CASSLAGRTYNEQFF. The CDR3 region has the DNA TGTGCCAGCAGCCTGGCGGGAAGGACCTACAATGAGCAGTTCTTC.

The chain joins TRBV7-8 to TRBJ2-7, with TRBD1 identical over 8 bases. Germline CDR1 SGHVS, CDR2 FQNEAQ. V trimming: 5 bases; J trimming: 2 bases; junction bases outside the gene matches: 14. There are 17 residues in the CDR3. CDR3 loop: CASSLGTGAPRTYEQYF. The CDR3 nucleotides are TGTGCCAGCAGCCTCGGGACAGGCGCACCCCGTACCTACGAGCAGTACTTC.

Only a few counts were recorded for this clonotype. The V call is TRBV5-1, the J call TRBJ2-1; D remains ambiguous. CDR3 length: 15 amino acids. CDR1 is SGHRS and CDR2 is YFSETQ in the germline V gene. V lost 0 bases and J 0 bases, leaving 7 bases between the germline ends. The CDR3 here is CASSLALNSYNEQFF. The CDR3, as DNA: TGCGCCAGCAGCTTGGCCCTCAACTCCTACAATGAGCAGTTCTTC.

This rearrangement joins TRBV11-2 to TRBJ2-1; TRBD2 might be the D (5 bases). The germline V and J ends were trimmed by 6 bases and 6 bases, with 12 bases remaining between them. The germline gives CDR1 SGHAT, CDR2 FQNNGV. The CDR3 spans 13 residues. CDR3 sequence reads: CASRYGLPNEQFF. As DNA, the CDR3 is TGTGCCAGCAGATACGGACTGCCCAATGAGCAGTTCTTC.

Remarks on this clonotype: Lacking the conserved final phenylalanine or tryptophan, this CDR3 likely reflects a read error. The limits of the CDR3 on the DNA are not certain, so only TCRdb's listed CDR3 is given. The chain combines TRBV12-3 or TRBV12-4 with TRBJ2-3. Termini included, the CDR3 measures 16 amino acids. This CDR3 reads CASSLMWLPSADTQYS.

This rearrangement joins TRBV6-6 to TRBJ1-2, with no clear D. This CDR3 spans 13 amino acids. The germline gives CDR1 MNHNY, CDR2 SVGAGI (reference sequence). The ends were cut back, 5 bases at V and 7 bases at J, with 14 bases in the middle. For the CDR3, the DNA is TGTGCCAGCAGTCCCCCCGGATTTGGTGGCTACACCTTC. This sequence encodes CASSPPGFGGYTF.

The CDR3 spells CASSLALFGGVNIQYF. CDR3 bases: TGTGCCAGCAGCTTGGCACTTTTCGGAGGGGTGAACATTCAGTACTTC. This chain joins TRBV5-5 and TRBJ2-4; possibly TRBD2 for D (6 bases). The CDR3 spans 16 residues. V was cut by 0 bases and J by 7 bases, with 17 bases left in between. The germline CDR1 and CDR2 sequences are SGHKS and YYEKEE (reference sequence).

This chain links TRBV9 with TRBJ2-7; D may correspond to TRBD1 or TRBD2 (5 bases each). V lost 4 bases and J 2 bases, leaving 16 bases between the germline ends. Germline V lookup: CDR1 SGDLS, CDR2 YYNGEE. The length of the CDR3 is 15 residues. The CDR3 sequence: CASSMRVGEAYEQYF. The CDR3 DNA follows: TGTGCCAGCAGCATGAGGGTGGGGGAAGCCTACGAGCAGTACTTC.

The J gene is TRBJ2-4, the V gene TRBV4-2; D remains ambiguous. CDR1 is LGHNA, CDR2 YNFKEQ, per germline. Trimming cost V 0 bases and J 1 base, with 7 bases left between them. The CDR3 spans 15 residues. CDR3 in DNA: TGTGCCAGCAGCCAAGAAAGCTCGGCCAAAAACATTCAGTACTTC. Amino acids: CASSQESSAKNIQYF.

The chain recombines TRBV6-1 with TRBJ1-2; the match to TRBD1 covers 7 bases. Germline-derived CDR1 and CDR2 are MNHNS and SASEGT. Trimming cost V 10 bases and J 5 bases; bases outside gene matches: 10. The CDR3 consists of 13 residues. CDR3 loop: CATRQGEGYGYTF. DNA for the CDR3: TGTGCCACTCGACAGGGTGAAGGATATGGCTACACCTTC.

This chain connects TRBV7-9 to TRBJ1-4; 7 bases are a match to TRBD1. Trimming cost V 2 bases and J 12 bases; bases outside gene matches: 3. The CDR3 consists of 12 residues. Germline V gene sequence: CDR1 SEHNR, CDR2 FQNEAQ (reference sequence). CDR3 coding DNA: TGTGCCAGCAGCTTACAGGGGGGAGAACTGTTTTTT. Translated: CASSLQGGELFF.

This chain joins TRBV29-1 and TRBJ2-7; 7 nucleotides align to TRBD1. Germline CDR1 and CDR2: SQVTM and ANQGSEA. The CDR3 covers 14 residues. V lost 4 bases and J lost 5; bases outside the gene matches: 11. The CDR3 loop is CSVGNRGDVHEQYF. The CDR3 coding sequence is TGCAGCGTTGGGAACAGGGGCGACGTCCACGAGCAGTACTTC.

In its sample, this clonotype was seen a few times. This chain connects TRBV5-6 to TRBJ2-1; D is perhaps TRBD2 (6 bases). This CDR3 is built from 16 residues. With 0 bases removed from V and 6 bases from J, the gap between germline ends came to 16 bases. The germline V gene has CDR1 SGHDT and CDR2 YYEEEE. The CDR3 DNA sequence: TGTGCCAGCAGCTTGGGCCGGGGGATCAAAAGCAATGAGCAGTTCTTC. Encoded protein: CASSLGRGIKSNEQFF.

J is TRBJ1-5 and V is TRBV4-1; D gene ambiguous. The V gene lost 5 bases and the J gene lost 6 bases, with 20 bases spanning the gap. CDR3 length equals 16 residues. From germline, CDR1 is MGHRA and CDR2 YSYEKL. The CDR3 sequence: CASSSGERTPGQPQHF. Here the CDR3 DNA reads TGCGCCAGCAGCTCAGGCGAAAGGACCCCAGGTCAGCCCCAGCATTTT.

This clonotype came up a few times. DNA for the CDR3: TGTGCCAGCAGCTTAGCGGGAGGGACCAATGAGCAGTTCTTC. Translation: CASSLAGGTNEQFF. The genes are TRBV7-9 and TRBJ2-1; 7 positions match TRBD2. The length of the CDR3 is 14 residues. Germline V CDR1 and CDR2: SEHNR, FQNEAQ (reference sequence). Trimming removed 0 bases from V and 6 bases from J; junction bases left unmatched: 2.

V gene TRBV3-1 combines with J gene TRBJ2-1; 9 bases map to TRBD2. The DNA matches TRBJ2-7 better at its end, which makes the J call doubtful. CDR1 LGHDT and CDR2 YNNKEL come from the germline V gene (reference sequence). The CDR3 loop spans 15 amino acids. The CDR3: CASSQMAGGYNEQYF. The CDR3 DNA follows: TGTGCCAGCAGCCAAATGGCGGGGGGGTACAATGAGCAGTACTTC.

The V gene is TRBV20-1, the J gene TRBJ2-1; 11 nucleotides align to TRBD2. The CDR3 is made up of 14 amino acids. J lost 8 bases, V lost 2 bases, and 5 bases had no gene match. CDR1 and CDR2 from the germline V gene are DFQATT and SNEGSKA (reference sequence). CDR3 sequence reads: CSARLIAGGDEQFF. CDR3 bases: TGCAGTGCTAGATTAATAGCGGGGGGGGATGAGCAGTTCTTC.

This clonotype has more than one count but fewer than ten. The chain joins TRBV10-3 to TRBJ2-7; D perhaps matches TRBD1 (6 bases). This CDR3 contains 16 residues. Germline lookup yields CDR1 ENHRY and CDR2 SYGVKD. With 0 bases removed from V and 3 bases from J, the gap between germline ends came to 15 bases. The CDR3 here is CAISESIRGESYEQYF. In nucleotides, the CDR3 is TGTGCCATCAGTGAGTCGATCAGGGGCGAAAGCTACGAGCAGTACTTC.

The genes are TRBV2 and TRBJ1-5, with 8 bases lining up with TRBD1. This CDR3 contains 13 residues. With V trimmed by 7 bases and J by 7 bases, 6 bases remained unmatched. The V gene's germline CDR1 is SNHLY and CDR2 FYNNEI. As DNA, the CDR3 is TGTGCCAGCAATCAGGGGGCCGGGCAGCCCCAGCATTTT. Its protein is CASNQGAGQPQHF.

This chain uses TRBV5-5 with TRBJ2-7; 7 positions agree with TRBD2. In germline, CDR1 is SGHKS, CDR2 YYEKEE (reference sequence). This CDR3 comprises 15 residues. The junction had 11 bases not matched to a gene; V was cut back by 3 bases and J by 5 bases. CDR3 sequence (DNA): TGTGCCAGCAGCTCCCAATGGGGAGGGTGGAACGAGCAGTACTTC. This codes for CASSSQWGGWNEQYF. Filled out from reference TRBV5-5 and TRBJ2-7, the complete variable domain reads DAGVTQSPTHLIKTRGQQVTLRCSPISGHKSVSWYQQVLGQGPQFIFQYYEKEERGRGNFPDRFSARQFPNYSSELNVNALLLGDSALYLCASSSQWGGWNEQYFGPGTRLTVT.